Listed below are T cell receptor beta chains from one sample, sequenced in a study of cytotoxic CD8 clonotypes in ibrutinib-treated CLL. Sequencing was performed with immunoSEQ multiplex PCR; in TCRdb, only in-frame clones are kept and a portion is missing. The sample lists 50,000 or so clones; roughly 83% were seen once. Here the sequenced sample was PBMCs, taken after 24 months of ibrutinib treatment. The receptors originated from a human donor with chronic lymphocytic leukemia. Each CDR3 is given with its conserved first and last residue. The order of the fields is clone size, J gene, V gene, D gene, CDR3 protein, CDR3 DNA. A D gene is named only where the DNA matches it firmly. Clone size is stated in some rows and not others, as once, few, many or a class when expanded.

>once|TRBJ2-7|TRBV2|.
CASSDYEQYF
TGTGCCAGCAGTGACTACGAGCAGTACTTC
>.|TRBJ1-1|TRBV19|.
CASSINQGGTEAFF
TGTGCCAGTAGTATAAACCAGGGAGGGACTGAAGCTTTCTTT
>.|TRBJ1-5|TRBV23-1|.
CASRIQPQHF
TGCGCCAGCAGAATCCAGCCCCAGCATTTT
>.|TRBJ2-7|TRBV27|TRBD2
CASRRDQREGSHEQYF
TGTGCCAGCAGGAGAGACCAGCGGGAGGGCTCCCACGAGCAGTACTTC
>.|TRBJ1-5|TRBV28|TRBD1
CASSSLGQGSNQPQHF
TGTGCCAGCAGTTCCCTGGGACAGGGAAGCAATCAGCCCCAGCATTTT
>.|TRBJ1-1|TRBV29-1|.
CSVLNTEAFF
TGCAGCGTCTTGAACACTGAAGCTTTCTTT
>.|TRBJ1-3|TRBV28|.
CASSLGYREAGNTIYF
TGTGCCAGCAGTTTGGGGTACAGGGAGGCTGGAAACACCATATATTTT
>.|TRBJ1-1|TRBV7-2|.
CASSLYTTNTEAFF
TGTGCCAGCAGCCTCTATACTACGAACACTGAAGCTTTCTTT
>.|TRBJ1-1|TRBV9|.
CASSPDSTAFF
TGTGCCAGCAGCCCTGACAGTACAGCTTTCTTT
>.|TRBJ2-1|TRBV29-1|TRBD1
CSVAQGSDNEQFF
TGCAGCGTTGCACAGGGGAGCGACAATGAGCAGTTCTTC
>.|TRBJ1-1|TRBV5-6|.
CASSLTRGNTEAFF
TGTGCCAGCAGCTTGACCAGGGGGAACACTGAAGCTTTCTTT
>.|TRBJ2-7|TRBV28|TRBD1
CASRQSGQGDDEQYF
TGTGCCAGCAGACAATCGGGACAGGGGGACGACGAGCAGTACTTC
>once|TRBJ1-5|TRBV30|.
CAWSVESNQPQHF
TGTGCCTGGAGTGTAGAAAGCAATCAGCCCCAGCATTTT
>.|TRBJ2-3|TRBV9|TRBD1
CASSTDRGPPDTQYF
TGTGCCAGCAGCACGGACAGGGGGCCCCCAGATACGCAGTATTTT
>.|TRBJ1-4|TRBV6-1|TRBD1
CASRQGSANEKLFF
TGTGCCAGCAGACAGGGGTCCGCTAATGAAAAACTGTTTTTT
>.|TRBJ2-3|TRBV11-1|TRBD2
CASSLFGIAGSTDTQYF
TGTGCCAGCAGCTTATTTGGGATAGCGGGAAGCACAGATACGCAGTATTTT
>.|TRBJ2-1|TRBV27|TRBD1
CASGRTGPYNEQFF
TGTGCCAGCGGTCGGACAGGGCCCTACAATGAGCAGTTCTTC
>once|TRBJ2-3|TRBV6-6|.
CASGLNTQYF
TGTGCCAGCGGGTTAAATACGCAGTATTTT
>.|TRBJ2-5|TRBV18|.
CASSQGREETQYF
TGTGCCAGCTCCCAAGGCAGGGAGGAGACCCAGTACTTC
>.|TRBJ2-7|TRBV10-3|TRBD2
CAISERQILAGGVDEQYF
TGTGCCATCAGTGAGCGCCAAATACTAGCGGGAGGTGTAGACGAGCAGTACTTC
>.|TRBJ2-7|TRBV9|.
CASSPKGGASYEQYF
TGTGCCAGCAGCCCCAAGGGCGGGGCCTCCTACGAGCAGTACTTC
>.|TRBJ1-1|TRBV14|TRBD1
CASSPRQGARNTEAFF
TGTGCCAGCAGCCCGCGACAGGGGGCAAGGAACACTGAAGCTTTCTTT
>.|TRBJ2-7|TRBV5-6|TRBD2
CASVGGPGEQYF
TGTGCCAGCGTGGGAGGGCCGGGGGAGCAGTACTTC
>.|TRBJ2-5|TRBV28|TRBD1
CASSLAGTGRRETQYF
TGTGCCAGCAGTTTGGCGGGGACAGGGAGGAGGGAGACCCAGTACTTC
>few|TRBJ1-2|TRBV29-1|.
CSVPGGIVGGYTF
TGCAGCGTTCCCGGAGGGATCGTCGGTGGCTACACCTTC
>.|TRBJ2-7|TRBV20-1|TRBD2
CSAGLAREQYF
TGCAGTGCAGGACTAGCTCGCGAGCAGTACTTC
>once|TRBJ1-4|TRBV5-1|TRBD1
CASSLGDRIGEKLFF
TGCGCCAGCAGCTTGGGGGACAGAATAGGCGAAAAACTGTTTTTT
>.|TRBJ2-7|TRBV30|.
CAWSSGLPYEQYF
TGTGCCTGGAGTAGCGGCCTACCCTACGAGCAGTACTTC
>.|TRBJ1-2|TRBV7-3|TRBD1
CASSLATWDRDYGYTF
TGTGCCAGCAGCTTAGCGACTTGGGACAGGGACTATGGCTACACCTTC
>.|TRBJ2-2|TRBV7-8|TRBD2
CASTRTSGSYDTGELFF
TGTGCCAGCACACGGACTAGCGGGAGTTATGACACCGGGGAGCTGTTTTTT
>.|TRBJ2-7|TRBV7-1|.
CASSLTVYEQYF
TGTGCCAGCAGCTTAACTGTCTACGAGCAGTACTTC
>.|TRBJ2-7|TRBV7-9|TRBD2
CASSLEGLAIHEQYF
TGTGCCAGCAGCTTAGAGGGACTAGCGATCCACGAGCAGTACTTC
>once|TRBJ1-4|TRBV10-2|TRBD1
CASRDSATNEKLFF
TGCGCCAGCCGGGACAGTGCAACTAATGAAAAACTGTTTTTT
>.|TRBJ1-5|TRBV7-2|.
CASSPSFSGGNQPQHF
TGTGCCAGCAGCCCCTCGTTTAGTGGGGGCAATCAGCCCCAGCATTTT
>.|TRBJ1-1|TRBV25-1|TRBD1
CAIRPPGGTEAFF
TGTGCCATCAGGCCCCCAGGGGGAACTGAAGCTTTCTTT
>.|TRBJ2-3|TRBV7-9|.
CASSPSTDTQYF
TGTGCCAGCAGCCCCAGCACAGATACGCAGTATTTT
>.|TRBJ2-3|TRBV7-2|TRBD2
CASSLERGLASGDTQYF
TGTGCCAGCAGCTTAGAACGGGGACTAGCGTCTGGAGATACGCAGTATTTT
>.|TRBJ1-1|TRBV6-1|.
CALRGASTEAFF
TGTGCCTTAAGGGGGGCGTCCACTGAAGCTTTCTTT
>.|TRBJ2-7|TRBV7-8|.
CASSLAERNYEQYF
TGTGCCAGCAGCTTAGCAGAGCGGAACTACGAGCAGTACTTC
>.|TRBJ2-6|TRBV10-3|.
CASLGPGANVLTF
TGTGCCAGCCTGGGACCGGGAGCCAACGTCCTGACTTTC
>.|TRBJ2-3|TRBV19|TRBD2
CASSIGLAGGTDTQYF
TGTGCCAGTAGTATAGGGCTAGCGGGAGGCACAGATACGCAGTATTTT
>.|TRBJ2-7|TRBV4-3|.
CASSQVRGVRVEQYF
TGCGCCAGCAGCCAAGTCAGGGGGGTACGAGTGGAGCAGTACTTC
>.|TRBJ1-1|TRBV2|TRBD1
CASSGQGNAEAFF
TGTGCCAGCAGCGGACAGGGTAACGCTGAAGCTTTCTTT
>.|TRBJ2-7|TRBV10-1|.
CASKKELGAYEQYF
TGCGCCAGCAAGAAAGAGTTGGGGGCTTACGAGCAGTACTTC
>.|TRBJ1-5|TRBV19|.
CASSPTRVASNQPQHF
TGTGCCAGTAGCCCAACGAGGGTAGCTAGCAATCAGCCCCAGCATTTT
>.|TRBJ2-1|TRBV25-1|.
CASRTGTGGEQFF
TGTGCCAGCAGGACAGGCACGGGGGGTGAGCAGTTCTTC
>.|TRBJ1-1|TRBV9|.
CASSVGGTTEAFF
TGTGCCAGCAGCGTAGGCGGGACAACTGAAGCTTTCTTT
>.|TRBJ2-1|TRBV6-4|TRBD2
CASSSSSGRFNEQFF
TGTGCCAGCAGTTCCTCTAGCGGGAGGTTTAATGAGCAGTTCTTC
>.|TRBJ2-7|TRBV5-1|TRBD2
CASSSRTSNYEQYF
TGCGCCAGCAGCTCGCGGACTAGTAATTACGAGCAGTACTTC